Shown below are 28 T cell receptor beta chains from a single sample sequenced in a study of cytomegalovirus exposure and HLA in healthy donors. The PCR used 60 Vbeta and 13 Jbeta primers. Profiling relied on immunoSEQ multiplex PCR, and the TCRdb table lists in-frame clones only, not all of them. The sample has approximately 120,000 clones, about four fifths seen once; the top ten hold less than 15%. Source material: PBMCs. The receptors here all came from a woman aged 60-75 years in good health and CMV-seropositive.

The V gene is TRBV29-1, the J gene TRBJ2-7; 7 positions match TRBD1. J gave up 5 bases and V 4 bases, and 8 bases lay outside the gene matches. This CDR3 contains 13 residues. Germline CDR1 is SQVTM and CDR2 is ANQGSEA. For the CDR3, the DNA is TGCAGCGTTGTAGGACAGGAGGCCAACGAGCAGTACTTC. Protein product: CSVVGQEANEQYF.

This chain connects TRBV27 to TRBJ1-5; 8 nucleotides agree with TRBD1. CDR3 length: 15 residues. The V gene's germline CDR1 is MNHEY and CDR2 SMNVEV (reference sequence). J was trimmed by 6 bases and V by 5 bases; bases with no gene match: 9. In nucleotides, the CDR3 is TGTGCCAGCAGTACTCGACAGGGGCCGGGTCAGCCCCAGCATTTT. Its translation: CASSTRQGPGQPQHF.

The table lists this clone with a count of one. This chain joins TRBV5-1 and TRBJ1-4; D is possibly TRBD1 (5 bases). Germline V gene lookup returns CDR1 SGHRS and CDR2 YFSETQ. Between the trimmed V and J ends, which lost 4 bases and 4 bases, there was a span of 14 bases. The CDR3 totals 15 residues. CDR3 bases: TGCGCCAGCAGCCCCGGGGGGACGGGTAATGAAAAACTGTTTTTT. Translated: CASSPGGTGNEKLFF.

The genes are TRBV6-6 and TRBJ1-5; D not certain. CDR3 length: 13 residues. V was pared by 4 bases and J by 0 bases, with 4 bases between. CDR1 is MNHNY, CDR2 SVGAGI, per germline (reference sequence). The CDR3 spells CASSFNSNQPQHF. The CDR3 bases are TGTGCCAGCAGTTTCAATAGCAATCAGCCCCAGCATTTT.

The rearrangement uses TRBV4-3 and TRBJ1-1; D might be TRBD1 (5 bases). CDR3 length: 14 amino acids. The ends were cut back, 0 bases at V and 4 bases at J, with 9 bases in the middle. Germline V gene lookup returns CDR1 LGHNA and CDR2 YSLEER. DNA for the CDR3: TGCGCCAGCAGCCAAGATTCCAGGGCCACTGAAGCTTTCTTT. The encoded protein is CASSQDSRATEAFF.

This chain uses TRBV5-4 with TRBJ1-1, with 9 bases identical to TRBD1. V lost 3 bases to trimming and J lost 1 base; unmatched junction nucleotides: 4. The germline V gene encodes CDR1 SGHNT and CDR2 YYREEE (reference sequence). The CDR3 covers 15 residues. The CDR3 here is CASSSGDRANTEAFF. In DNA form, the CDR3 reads TGTGCCAGCAGCTCCGGGGACAGGGCGAACACTGAAGCTTTCTTT.

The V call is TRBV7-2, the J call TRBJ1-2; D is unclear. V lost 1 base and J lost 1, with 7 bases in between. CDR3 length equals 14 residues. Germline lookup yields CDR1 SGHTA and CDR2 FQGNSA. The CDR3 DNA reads TGTGCCAGCAGCTTAGGCCAGTATAACTATGGCTACACCTTC. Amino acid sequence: CASSLGQYNYGYTF.

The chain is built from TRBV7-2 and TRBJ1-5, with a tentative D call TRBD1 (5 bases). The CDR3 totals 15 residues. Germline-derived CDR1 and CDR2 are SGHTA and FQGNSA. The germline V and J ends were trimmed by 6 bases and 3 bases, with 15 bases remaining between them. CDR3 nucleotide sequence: TGTGCCAGCAGTATTGGGGCGCCAGTCAATCAGCCCCAGCATTTT. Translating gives CASSIGAPVNQPQHF.

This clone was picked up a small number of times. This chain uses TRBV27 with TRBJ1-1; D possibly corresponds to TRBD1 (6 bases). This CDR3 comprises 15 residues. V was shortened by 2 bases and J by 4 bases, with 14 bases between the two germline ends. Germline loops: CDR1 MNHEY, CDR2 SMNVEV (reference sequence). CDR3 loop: CASSLQIPGVTEAFF. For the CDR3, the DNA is TGTGCCAGCAGTTTACAAATTCCAGGGGTCACTGAAGCTTTCTTT.

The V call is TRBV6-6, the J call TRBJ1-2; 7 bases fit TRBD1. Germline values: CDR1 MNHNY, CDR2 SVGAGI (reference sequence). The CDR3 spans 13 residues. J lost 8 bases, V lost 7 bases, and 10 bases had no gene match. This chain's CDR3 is CASTLTGLKGYTF. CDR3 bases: TGTGCCAGCACCTTGACAGGGTTAAAGGGCTACACCTTC.

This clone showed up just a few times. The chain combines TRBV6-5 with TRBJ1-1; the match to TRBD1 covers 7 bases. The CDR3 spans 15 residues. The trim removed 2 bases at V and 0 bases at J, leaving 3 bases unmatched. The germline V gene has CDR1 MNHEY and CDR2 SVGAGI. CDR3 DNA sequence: TGTGCCAGCAGTTACGGGGACAGATTGAACACTGAAGCTTTCTTT. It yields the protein CASSYGDRLNTEAFF.

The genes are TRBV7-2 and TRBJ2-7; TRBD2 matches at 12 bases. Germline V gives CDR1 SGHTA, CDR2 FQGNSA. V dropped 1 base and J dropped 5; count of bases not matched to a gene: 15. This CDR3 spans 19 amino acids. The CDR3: CASSLVYLGEGLAGDEQYF. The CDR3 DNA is TGTGCCAGCAGCTTAGTCTATTTGGGGGAGGGACTAGCGGGCGACGAGCAGTACTTC.

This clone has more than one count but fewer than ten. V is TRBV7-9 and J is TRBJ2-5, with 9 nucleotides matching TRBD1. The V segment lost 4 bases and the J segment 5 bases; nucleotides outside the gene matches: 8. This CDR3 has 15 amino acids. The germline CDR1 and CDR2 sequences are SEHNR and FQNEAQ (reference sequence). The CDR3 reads CASSSQQGASETQYF. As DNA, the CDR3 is TGTGCCAGCAGCTCCCAACAGGGGGCGTCTGAGACCCAGTACTTC. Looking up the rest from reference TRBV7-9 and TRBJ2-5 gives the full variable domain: DTGVSQNPRHKITKRGQNVTFRCDPISEHNRLYWYRQTLGQGPEFLTYFQNEAQLEKSRLLSDRFSAERPKGSFSTLEIQRTEQGDSAMYLCASSSQQGASETQYFGPGTRLLVL.

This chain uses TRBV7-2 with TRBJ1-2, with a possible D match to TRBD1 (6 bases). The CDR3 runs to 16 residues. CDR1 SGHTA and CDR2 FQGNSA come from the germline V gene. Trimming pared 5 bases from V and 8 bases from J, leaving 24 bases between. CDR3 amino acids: CASSLGGGRGSGGYTF. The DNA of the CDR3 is TGTGCCAGCAGCCTTGGGGGGGGCAGGGGATCGGGCGGCTACACCTTC.

CDR3 region: CASSEYSGANTEAFF. CDR3 DNA: TGTGCCAGCAGTGAATATTCAGGGGCGAACACTGAAGCTTTCTTT. The genes are TRBV25-1 and TRBJ1-1, with D perhaps matching TRBD1 (6 bases). Trimming removed 0 bases at V and 1 base at J, with 9 bases between. The CDR3 is 15 residues long. Germline values: CDR1 MGHDK, CDR2 SYGVNS.

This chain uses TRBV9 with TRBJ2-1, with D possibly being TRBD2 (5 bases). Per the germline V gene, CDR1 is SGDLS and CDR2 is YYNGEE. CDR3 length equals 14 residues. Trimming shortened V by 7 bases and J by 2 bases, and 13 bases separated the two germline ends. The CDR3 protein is CASGPLGTYNEQFF. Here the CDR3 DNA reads TGTGCCAGCGGACCCCTCGGGACCTACAATGAGCAGTTCTTC.

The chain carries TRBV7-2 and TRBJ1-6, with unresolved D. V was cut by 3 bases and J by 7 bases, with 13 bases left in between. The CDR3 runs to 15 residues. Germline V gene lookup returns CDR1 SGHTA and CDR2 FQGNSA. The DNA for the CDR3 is TGTGCCAGCAGCTTTAATAGACTGCCAAATTCACCCCTCCACTTT. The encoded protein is CASSFNRLPNSPLHF.

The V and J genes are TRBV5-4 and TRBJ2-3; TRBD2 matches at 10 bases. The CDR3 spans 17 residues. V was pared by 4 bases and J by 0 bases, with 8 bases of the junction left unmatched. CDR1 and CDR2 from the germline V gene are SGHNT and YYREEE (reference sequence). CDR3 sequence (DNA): TGTGCCAGCAGCATAAAAATTAGCGGGGGGAGCACAGATACGCAGTATTTT. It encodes CASSIKISGGSTDTQYF.

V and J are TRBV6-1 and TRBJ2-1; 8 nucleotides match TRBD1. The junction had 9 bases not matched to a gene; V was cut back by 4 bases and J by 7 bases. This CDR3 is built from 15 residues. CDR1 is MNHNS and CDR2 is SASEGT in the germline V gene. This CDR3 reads CASSGGQAKGNEQFF. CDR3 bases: TGTGCCAGCAGTGGGGGACAGGCAAAAGGGAATGAGCAGTTCTTC.

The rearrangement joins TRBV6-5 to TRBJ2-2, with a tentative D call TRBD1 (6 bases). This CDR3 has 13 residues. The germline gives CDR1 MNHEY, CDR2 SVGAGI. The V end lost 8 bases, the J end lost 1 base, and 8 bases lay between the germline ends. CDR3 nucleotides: TGTGCCAGCCAACAGGGGAACACCGGGGAGCTGTTTTTT. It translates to CASQQGNTGELFF.

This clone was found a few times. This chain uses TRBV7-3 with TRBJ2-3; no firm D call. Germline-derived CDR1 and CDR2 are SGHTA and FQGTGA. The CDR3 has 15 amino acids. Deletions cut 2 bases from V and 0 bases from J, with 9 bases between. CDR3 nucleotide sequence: TGTGCCAGCAGCTTAGCGGAGACTAGCACAGATACGCAGTATTTT. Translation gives CASSLAETSTDTQYF.

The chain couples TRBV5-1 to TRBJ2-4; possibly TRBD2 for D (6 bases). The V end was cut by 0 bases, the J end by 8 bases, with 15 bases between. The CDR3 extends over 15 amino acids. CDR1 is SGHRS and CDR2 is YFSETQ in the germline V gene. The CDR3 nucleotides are TGCGCCAGCAGCTTGGCCGCGGGGCCTAGCGACATTCAGTACTTC. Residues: CASSLAAGPSDIQYF.

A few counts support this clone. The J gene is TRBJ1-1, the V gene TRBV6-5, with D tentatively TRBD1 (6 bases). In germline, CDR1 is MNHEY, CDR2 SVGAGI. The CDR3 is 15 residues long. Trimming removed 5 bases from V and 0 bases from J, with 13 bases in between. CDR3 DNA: TGTGCCAGCAGTCTAACAGGGTATGTGAACACTGAAGCTTTCTTT. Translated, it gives CASSLTGYVNTEAFF.

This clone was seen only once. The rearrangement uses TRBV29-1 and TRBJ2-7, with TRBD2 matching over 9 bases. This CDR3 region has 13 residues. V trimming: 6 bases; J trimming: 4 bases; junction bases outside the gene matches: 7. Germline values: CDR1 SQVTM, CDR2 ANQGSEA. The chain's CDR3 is CSVGSGSGYEQYF. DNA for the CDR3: TGCAGCGTCGGTAGCGGGAGCGGGTACGAGCAGTACTTC.

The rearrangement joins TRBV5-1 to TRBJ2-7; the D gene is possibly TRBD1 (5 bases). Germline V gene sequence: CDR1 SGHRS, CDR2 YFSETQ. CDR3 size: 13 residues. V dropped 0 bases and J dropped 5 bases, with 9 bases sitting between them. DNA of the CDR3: TGCGCCAGCAGCTTGGTAGGGGCCCACGAGCAGTACTTC. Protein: CASSLVGAHEQYF.

CDR3 region: CASSSGQGNTDTQYF. CDR3 coding DNA: TGTGCCAGCAGCTCGGGACAGGGTAACACAGATACGCAGTATTTT. The chain is built from TRBV7-2 and TRBJ2-3, with TRBD1 matching 9 bases. Germline V gene sequence: CDR1 SGHTA, CDR2 FQGNSA. V dropped 4 bases and J dropped 2; count of bases not matched to a gene: 4. The CDR3 has 15 amino acids.

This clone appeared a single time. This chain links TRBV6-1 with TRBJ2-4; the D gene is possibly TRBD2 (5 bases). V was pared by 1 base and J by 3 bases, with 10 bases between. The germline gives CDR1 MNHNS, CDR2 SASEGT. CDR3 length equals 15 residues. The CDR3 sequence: CASSEGGSNKNIQYF. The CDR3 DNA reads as TGTGCCAGCAGTGAAGGAGGGAGTAACAAAAACATTCAGTACTTC.

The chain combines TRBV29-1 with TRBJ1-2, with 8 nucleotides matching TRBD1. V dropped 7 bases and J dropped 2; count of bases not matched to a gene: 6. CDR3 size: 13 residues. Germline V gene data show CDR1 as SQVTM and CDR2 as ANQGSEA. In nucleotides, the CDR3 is TGCAGCGCTAGGGGGGACAGGAACTATGGCTACACCTTC. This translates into CSARGDRNYGYTF.